The sequence of this T cell receptor beta chain was determined in a study of blood T cell repertoires in COVID-19. Study at large: T cells, B-cell-depleted T cells, or PBMCs supplied cDNA or gDNA.

In germline, CDR1 is MDHEN, CDR2 SYDVKM. The junction had 6 bases not matched to a gene; V was cut back by 8 bases and J by 4 bases. The CDR3 spans 13 residues. Everyone who took part was roughly 18 to 89 years old, and they came from about 25 US areas. Method: immunoSEQ multiplex PCR; TCRdb's copy keeps in-frame clones and lacks some. Of hundreds of thousands of clones listed, around 90% are singletons. The clonotype originates from a woman aged 30 to 39 who had recovered from COVID-19. The V call is TRBV28, the J call TRBJ1-1; TRBD1 matches 8 bases. Sample: PBMCs or T cells enriched from blood (not recorded which). CDR3 region: CASLKTGGTEAFF. The DNA of the CDR3 is TGTGCCAGCCTCAAAACAGGGGGCACTGAAGCTTTCTTT.